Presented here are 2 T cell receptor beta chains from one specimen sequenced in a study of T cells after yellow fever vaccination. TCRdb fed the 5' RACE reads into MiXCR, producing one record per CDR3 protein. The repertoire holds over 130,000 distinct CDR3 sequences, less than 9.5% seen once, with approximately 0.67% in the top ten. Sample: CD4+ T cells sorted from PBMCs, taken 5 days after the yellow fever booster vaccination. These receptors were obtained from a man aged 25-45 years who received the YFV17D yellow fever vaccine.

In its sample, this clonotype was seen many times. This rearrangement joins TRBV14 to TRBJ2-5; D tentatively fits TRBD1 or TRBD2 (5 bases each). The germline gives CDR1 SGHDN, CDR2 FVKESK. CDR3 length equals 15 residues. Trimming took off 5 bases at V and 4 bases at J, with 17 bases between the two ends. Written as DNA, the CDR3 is TGTGCCAGCAGCTCCGGGACCTTTTTTGGAGAGACCCAGTACTTC. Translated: CASSSGTFFGETQYF.

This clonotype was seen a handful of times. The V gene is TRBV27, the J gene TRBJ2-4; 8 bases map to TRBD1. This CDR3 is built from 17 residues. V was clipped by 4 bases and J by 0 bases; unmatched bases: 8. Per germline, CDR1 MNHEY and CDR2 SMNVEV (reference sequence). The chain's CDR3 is CASSSQAGQAAKNIQYF. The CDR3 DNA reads TGTGCCAGCAGTTCCCAGGCGGGACAGGCAGCCAAAAACATTCAGTACTTC.